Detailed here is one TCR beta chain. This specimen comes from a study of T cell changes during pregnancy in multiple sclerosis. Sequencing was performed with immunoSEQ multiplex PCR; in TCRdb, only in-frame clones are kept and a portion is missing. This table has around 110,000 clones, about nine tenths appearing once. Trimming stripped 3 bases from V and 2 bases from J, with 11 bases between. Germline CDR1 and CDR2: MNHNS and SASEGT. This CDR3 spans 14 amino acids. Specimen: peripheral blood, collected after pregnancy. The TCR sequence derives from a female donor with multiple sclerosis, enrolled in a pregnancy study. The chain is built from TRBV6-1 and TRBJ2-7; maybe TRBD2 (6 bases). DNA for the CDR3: TGTGCCAGCAGTGACCCTAGCGCGACCTACGAGCAGTACTTC. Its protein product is CASSDPSATYEQYF.